The present T cell receptor beta chain was sequenced within a study of blood T cells in healthy people across ages. Of note for this clonotype: Its antigen is currently unknown.

The trim removed 3 bases at V and 0 bases at J, leaving 6 bases unmatched. Germline V gene data show CDR1 as DFQATT and CDR2 as SNEGSKA (reference sequence). The CDR3 sequence is 16 residues long. Notes on the study in general: The CMV status of each donor remained undetermined, and this could have confounded shifts in expanded clonotypes. It was the long-lived donors that had more naive CD4+ cells and higher diversity than aged donors.

With a J-beta primer mix and a sample-barcoded 5' primer, a second PCR ran 7 to 11 cycles. A single record per CDR3 protein comes from TCRdb applying MiXCR to the 5' RACE reads. There are about 970,000 distinct CDR3 sequences in the sample; roughly half occur only once, and about 22% lies in the top ten. Isolated PBMCs totaled at least 6 million in each sample. The rearrangement uses TRBV20-1 and TRBJ2-2; 8 bases line up with TRBD2. The receptor's source is a woman aged 60-75 years in good health. Sample: blood. The CDR3: CSARPLAGTNTGELFF. The CDR3 region has the DNA TGCAGTGCTAGGCCCCTAGCGGGCACGAACACCGGGGAGCTGTTTTTT.